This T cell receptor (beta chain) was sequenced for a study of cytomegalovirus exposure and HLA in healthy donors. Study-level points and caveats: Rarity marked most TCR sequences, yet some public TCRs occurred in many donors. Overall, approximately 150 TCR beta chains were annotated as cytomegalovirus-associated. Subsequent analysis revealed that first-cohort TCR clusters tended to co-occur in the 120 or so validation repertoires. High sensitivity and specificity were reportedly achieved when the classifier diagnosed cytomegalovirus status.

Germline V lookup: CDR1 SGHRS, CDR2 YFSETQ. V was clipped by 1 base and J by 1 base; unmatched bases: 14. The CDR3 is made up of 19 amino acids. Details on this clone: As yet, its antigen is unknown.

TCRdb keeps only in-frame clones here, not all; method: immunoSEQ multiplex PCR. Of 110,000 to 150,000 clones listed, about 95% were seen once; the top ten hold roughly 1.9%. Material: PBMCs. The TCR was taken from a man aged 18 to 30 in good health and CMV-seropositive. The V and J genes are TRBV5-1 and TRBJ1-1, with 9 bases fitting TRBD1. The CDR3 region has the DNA TGCGCCAGCAGCTTGAGGGGCCTTCTGGGACAGGGATGGAACACTGAAGCTTTCTTT. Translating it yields CASSLRGLLGQGWNTEAFF.